One TCR beta chain is described in this entry. Positive magnetic bead selection isolated CD4+ and CD8+ cells, and flow cytometry checked purity. This sample was taken from a study of somatic mutations in cytotoxic T cells in rheumatoid arthritis. Looking at the study overall: At nearly 100% purity, some V beta antibody-stained T-cell populations were flow-sorted, and these included V beta1+ cells that were sequenced for TCRB.

Original processing notes: Only a few patient CD8+ clones above 1% matched published virus-specific TCRB sequences. This table comes from immunoSEQ multiplex PCR, and its TCRdb copy is limited to in-frame clones, with some not included. That table is the source of V, J and clone size, and D and trimming were worked out from the DNA. This sample yields about 7,000 clones, of which roughly 82% are seen a single time; around a sixth belongs to the top ten. The source is an adult with rheumatoid arthritis. What was sequenced was CD8+ T cells sorted from blood.

The CDR3 protein is CAGRYSGANVLTF. In DNA, the CDR3 is TGTGCCGGCCGATACTCTGGGGCCAACGTCCTGACTTTC. V and J are TRBV7-2 and TRBJ2-6; no definite D call. The CDR3 covers 13 residues. Trimming shortened V by 11 bases and J by 0 bases, and 8 bases separated the two germline ends. CDR1 SGHTA and CDR2 FQGNSA come from the germline V gene. The full variable domain, its missing parts supplied by reference TRBV7-2 and TRBJ2-6, is GAGVSQSPSNKVTEKGKDVELRCDPISGHTALYWYRQSLGQGLEFLIYFQGNSAPDKSGLPSDRFSAERTGGSVSTLTIQRTQQEDSAVYLCAGRYSGANVLTFGAGSRLTVL.